Each of the 10 T cell receptor beta chains below was sequenced from the same sample in a study of T-cell reconstitution after alpha-beta-depleted transplantation in children. A library of TCRbeta sequences, prepared with unique molecular identifiers, was generated. TCRdb re-derived calls from the PCR reads in MiXCR, one entry per CDR3 protein. In the table there are 90,000 to 100,000 distinct CDR3 sequences, 12% of which are singletons. The sample consisted of PBMCs from the stem cell graft donor, taken from the stem cell graft. The origin of the receptors is a human donor who donated a stem cell graft to a child with inherited bone marrow failure.

This clonotype was seen a few times. This CDR3 reads CASSLVQGYYGYTF. The CDR3 region has the DNA TGTGCCAGCAGTCTCGTACAGGGCTACTATGGCTACACCTTC. The V call is TRBV6-2 or TRBV6-3, the J call TRBJ1-2; D might be TRBD1 (6 bases). CDR1 is MNHEY and CDR2 is SVGEGT in the germline V gene. CDR3 size: 14 residues. V lost 5 bases, J lost 3 bases, and 13 bases lay in between.

This clonotype was picked up many times. This rearrangement joins TRBV5-1 to TRBJ2-2, with D possibly TRBD2 on 6 matching bases. Per the germline V gene, CDR1 is SGHRS and CDR2 is YFSETQ. CDR3 length: 15 residues. Trimming stripped 0 bases from V and 8 bases from J, with 14 bases between. Here the CDR3 DNA reads TGCGCCAGCAGCTTGGCATGGGACTCCACTGGGGAGCTGTTTTTT. Translated: CASSLAWDSTGELFF.

This clonotype has a count of ten or more. This rearrangement joins TRBV10-3 to TRBJ2-7; TRBD1 matches 7 bases. The V gene's germline CDR1 is ENHRY and CDR2 SYGVKD. V shed 6 bases, J shed 1 base, and the junction held 6 bases outside the gene matches. The CDR3 totals 14 residues. In DNA, the CDR3 is TGTGCCATCAGCGCCTGGGACAGTTCCTACGAGCAGTACTTC. This translates into CAISAWDSSYEQYF.

This clonotype came up many times. The chain links TRBV9 to TRBJ2-5; 9 bases match TRBD2. Germline assignment: CDR1 SGDLS and CDR2 YYNGEE. V lost 0 bases to trimming and J lost 5 bases; unmatched junction nucleotides: 5. The CDR3 totals 15 residues. The CDR3 region has the DNA TGTGCCAGCAGCGTAGCGGCGGGGGGGTCGGAGACCCAGTACTTC. Translation: CASSVAAGGSETQYF.

This clonotype was observed at least ten times. The chain joins TRBV7-2 to TRBJ2-7, with unresolved D. V was cut by 6 bases and J by 0 bases, with 9 bases left in between. There are 13 residues in the CDR3. Germline V CDR1 and CDR2: SGHTA, FQGNSA. The CDR3 spells CASRPTVSYEQYF. The DNA for the CDR3 is TGTGCCAGCAGGCCGACGGTCTCCTACGAGCAGTACTTC.

This clonotype was picked up many times. The genes are TRBV5-6 and TRBJ2-3; TRBD2 aligns across 14 bases. The CDR3 contains 15 residues. Losses at the gene ends were 4 bases for V and 5 bases for J; bases not matched to a gene: 3. The germline CDR1 and CDR2 sequences are SGHDT and YYEEEE. The CDR3 bases are TGTGCCAGCAGCCCGGGACTAGCGGGAGTAGATACGCAGTATTTT. Its protein is CASSPGLAGVDTQYF.

In this sample, this clonotype turned up many times. The rearrangement joins TRBV7-9 to TRBJ2-3; 9 positions match TRBD1. Germline CDR1 reads SEHNR; CDR2 reads FQNEAQ (reference sequence). The CDR3 totals 16 residues. The J segment lost 5 bases and the V segment lost 5 bases, leaving 11 bases of the junction unmatched. The CDR3 protein is CASSATGTGYEDTQYF. The CDR3, as DNA: TGTGCCAGCAGCGCAACCGGGACAGGGTATGAAGATACGCAGTATTTT.

This clonotype turned up a few times. This rearrangement joins TRBV12-5 to TRBJ2-3; possibly TRBD1 for D (5 bases). The CDR3 loop spans 14 amino acids. The germline V gene encodes CDR1 LGHNT and CDR2 FRNRAP. V shed 0 bases and J shed 2 bases, with 6 bases lying between them. CDR3 nucleotides: TGTGCTAGTGGTTTGGTAGGGGCCACAGATACGCAGTATTTT. Protein sequence: CASGLVGATDTQYF.

Ten or more counts support this clonotype. V usage is TRBV4-1 and J usage is TRBJ2-3; no firm D call. The CDR3 totals 16 residues. The ends were cut back, 4 bases at V and 2 bases at J, with 16 bases in the middle. Looked up from germline, CDR1 is MGHRA and CDR2 is YSYEKL. CDR3 sequence: CASSPSRALATDTQYF. Here the CDR3 DNA reads TGCGCCAGCAGCCCCTCACGGGCCCTGGCCACAGATACGCAGTATTTT.

This clonotype was seen at least ten times. The chain has TRBV7-9 and TRBJ2-7; unclear D gene. The germline V and J ends were trimmed by 5 bases and 6 bases, with 8 bases remaining between them. CDR3 size: 11 residues. The germline gives CDR1 SEHNR, CDR2 FQNEAQ (reference sequence). CDR3 sequence reads: CASSDAGEQYF. CDR3 DNA: TGTGCCAGCAGCGATGCAGGCGAGCAGTACTTC.